Below, 20 T cell receptor beta chains from the same sample are listed, as sequenced in a study of blood T cell repertoires in COVID-19 (TCRdb year 2020). The library was obtained by the immunoSEQ multiplex PCR assay. What TCRdb holds here is the immuneACCESS table cut down to in-frame rearrangements. Part of the clones is not present; checked against another copy, under half of the missing clones reflect an unresolved V gene, and the others are unexplained. This sample comprises 75,000 to 90,000 clones, about 87% of them detected only once. The top ten hold 8.5% to 14% of the sample. The specimen was peripheral blood. These receptors came from a man older than 75 with acute or convalescent COVID-19.

As DNA, the CDR3 is TGTGCCAGCAGTCTTGAAGGGACAGATCACACCGGGGAGCTGTTTTTT. This translates into CASSLEGTDHTGELFF. J is TRBJ2-2 and V is TRBV28; TRBD1 matches at 7 bases. Germline lookup yields CDR1 MDHEN and CDR2 SYDVKM. The V gene end was trimmed by 5 bases and the J gene end by 3 bases; junction bases not matched to a gene: 9. This CDR3 comprises 16 residues.

CDR3 bases: TGTGCCACCAGTGACCCCCCGGGACAGGGAGACCATCAGCCCCAGCATTTT. Translating gives CATSDPPGQGDHQPQHF. The rearrangement uses TRBV24-1 and TRBJ1-5, with 9 bases fitting TRBD1. Germline trimming cut 4 bases from V and 5 bases from J; bases unmatched to any gene: 11. The CDR3 runs 17 residues. Germline assignment: CDR1 KGHDR and CDR2 SFDVKD.

The chain uses TRBV30 and TRBJ2-1; TRBD2 matches 13 bases. Germline V lookup: CDR1 GTSNPN, CDR2 SVGIG (reference sequence). The CDR3 is 16 residues long. The V gene end was trimmed by 6 bases and the J gene end by 2 bases; junction bases not matched to a gene: 7. The CDR3: CACLPGTSGAYNEQFF. Here the CDR3 DNA reads TGTGCCTGTCTCCCAGGGACTAGCGGGGCCTACAATGAGCAGTTCTTC.

The rearrangement links TRBV4-1 to TRBJ2-1; 10 bases are a match to TRBD1. Germline-derived CDR1 and CDR2 are MGHRA and YSYEKL. The CDR3 has 17 amino acids. The V segment lost 2 bases and the J segment 6 bases; nucleotides outside the gene matches: 10. In DNA, the CDR3 is TGCGCCAGCAGCCAAAACGCCGGGACAGGGGTTGGCAATGAGCAGTTCTTC. Amino acid sequence: CASSQNAGTGVGNEQFF.

This chain connects TRBV20-1 to TRBJ2-1; 7 nucleotides agree with TRBD2. Germline CDR1 reads DFQATT; CDR2 reads SNEGSKA (reference sequence). V trimming: 3 bases; J trimming: 7 bases; junction bases outside the gene matches: 12. The CDR3 is made up of 15 amino acids. The CDR3, as DNA: TGCAGTGCTAGTCCGCGCGGGAGTCCCCTAAATGAGCAGTTCTTC. This gives the protein CSASPRGSPLNEQFF.

The chain combines TRBV28 with TRBJ1-5, with 8 nucleotides matching TRBD1. This CDR3 has 15 residues. V was clipped by 8 bases and J by 6 bases; unmatched bases: 12. Germline V CDR1 and CDR2: MDHEN, SYDVKM. CDR3 in DNA: TGTGCCAGCCGCGACCTGGACAGGGTTGTTCAGCCCCAGCATTTT. It translates to CASRDLDRVVQPQHF.

In DNA form, the CDR3 reads TGTGCCAGCTCACCGCTCCAGGAGGGGTTTTACACCTTC. Protein product: CASSPLQEGFYTF. This rearrangement joins TRBV18 to TRBJ1-2; possibly TRBD1 for D (5 bases). The CDR3 sequence is 13 residues long. Trimming took 3 bases from V and 11 from J, leaving 16 bases between them. Germline loops: CDR1 KGHSH, CDR2 LQKENI.

This clone showed up just once. The chain is built from TRBV24-1 and TRBJ2-5; D might be TRBD2 (6 bases). Germline V gene lookup returns CDR1 KGHDR and CDR2 SFDVKD. This CDR3 region has 15 residues. Trimming removed 4 bases at V and 5 bases at J, with 16 bases between. Written as DNA, the CDR3 is TGTGCCACCAGTGAGGGGGACGGGACTCGGGAGACCCAGTACTTC. This translates into CATSEGDGTRETQYF.

V is TRBV9 and J is TRBJ1-1; 8 nucleotides align to TRBD1. V was pared by 0 bases and J by 3 bases, with 7 bases of the junction left unmatched. In germline, CDR1 is SGDLS, CDR2 YYNGEE. The CDR3 extends over 16 amino acids. CDR3 protein: CASSVGTGLRDTEAFF. The CDR3 DNA is TGTGCCAGCAGCGTAGGGACAGGGCTACGGGACACTGAAGCTTTCTTT.

The chain links TRBV7-2 to TRBJ1-2; perhaps TRBD1 as D (6 bases). Germline V gene data show CDR1 as SGHTA and CDR2 as FQGNSA. The length of the CDR3 is 15 residues. V lost 5 bases and J lost 3, with 16 bases in between. CDR3 in DNA: TGTGCCAGCAGCCTTAGCAGGGCAGGGGACTATGGCTACACCTTC. This codes for CASSLSRAGDYGYTF.

This clone was counted only a few times. The chain recombines TRBV11-2 with TRBJ2-1, with a possible D match to TRBD1 (5 bases). Germline V lookup: CDR1 SGHAT, CDR2 FQNNGV. This CDR3 region has 12 residues. V lost 5 bases and J 7 bases, leaving 9 bases between the germline ends. In DNA, the CDR3 is TGTGCCAGCAGCCGTTGGACAAATGAGCAGTTCTTC. Residues: CASSRWTNEQFF.

The chain employs TRBV27 and TRBJ2-3; maybe TRBD1 (6 bases). The V gene's germline CDR1 is MNHEY and CDR2 SMNVEV (reference sequence). Trimming left V 4 bases short and J 2 bases short, with 10 bases between. The CDR3 sequence is 14 residues long. This CDR3 is CASSSTGFTDTQYF. DNA of the CDR3: TGTGCCAGCAGTTCTACAGGGTTCACAGATACGCAGTATTTT.

The V call is TRBV19, the J call TRBJ1-2, with 9 bases fitting TRBD1. Germline CDR1 is LNHDA and CDR2 is SQIVND (reference sequence). CDR3 length: 13 amino acids. Trimming took 9 bases from V and 3 from J; bases not matched to a gene: 5. Here the CDR3 reads CASRDREDYGYTF. The CDR3 nucleotides read TGTGCCAGCAGGGACAGGGAGGACTATGGCTACACCTTC.

The V call is TRBV19, the J call TRBJ1-2, with D possibly matching TRBD1 (6 bases). Trimming stripped 5 bases from V and 2 bases from J, with 15 bases between. This CDR3 has 15 amino acids. Per germline, CDR1 LNHDA and CDR2 SQIVND (reference sequence). CDR3 sequence (DNA): TGTGCCAGTAGTCCCCCGACAGGATCAAACTATGGCTACACCTTC. Translating it yields CASSPPTGSNYGYTF.

The CDR3 coding sequence is TGTGCCAGCAGACGGGGGGGGATTTCCAACTATGGCTACACCTTC. Encoded protein: CASRRGGISNYGYTF. The chain has TRBV27 and TRBJ1-2, with a possible D match to TRBD1 (5 bases). Per the germline V gene, CDR1 is MNHEY and CDR2 is SMNVEV (reference sequence). V lost 6 bases and J 2 bases, leaving 16 bases between the germline ends. The CDR3 contains 15 residues.

This clone was seen just once. This chain uses TRBV7-9 with TRBJ1-1; 11 nucleotides line up with TRBD1. This CDR3 region has 15 residues. Germline trimming cut 1 base from V and 5 bases from J; bases unmatched to any gene: 3. Looked up from germline, CDR1 is SEHNR and CDR2 is FQNEAQ (reference sequence). The CDR3: CASSLGGTGGTEAFF. The CDR3, as DNA: TGTGCCAGCAGCTTAGGTGGGACAGGGGGGACTGAAGCTTTCTTT. The variable domain in full, completed from reference TRBV7-9 and TRBJ1-1, reads DTGVSQNPRHKITKRGQNVTFRCDPISEHNRLYWYRQTLGQGPEFLTYFQNEAQLEKSRLLSDRFSAERPKGSFSTLEIQRTEQGDSAMYLCASSLGGTGGTEAFFGQGTRLTVV.

The gene calls are TRBV10-3 and TRBJ1-4; D is uncertain. The CDR3 loop spans 15 amino acids. V shed 2 bases and J shed 5 bases, with 12 bases lying between them. Germline CDR1 and CDR2: ENHRY and SYGVKD. For the CDR3, the DNA is TGTGCCATCAGTGAGCCGCAGTCCCAAAATGAAAAACTGTTTTTT. The encoded protein is CAISEPQSQNEKLFF.

V gene TRBV10-3 combines with J gene TRBJ2-5; 7 bases align to TRBD2. The CDR3 spans 14 residues. Germline values: CDR1 ENHRY, CDR2 SYGVKD. The ends lost 6 bases at V and 2 bases at J; junction bases unmatched: 6. The CDR3 loop reads CAIRSGREQETQYF. CDR3 nucleotides: TGTGCCATCAGGTCTGGGAGGGAACAAGAGACCCAGTACTTC.

The gene calls are TRBV9 and TRBJ2-7; 8 bases agree with TRBD1. CDR3 length: 13 residues. CDR1 and CDR2 (germline): SGDLS, YYNGEE. V gave up 5 bases and J gave up 5 bases; unmatched junction bases: 6. CDR3 DNA: TGTGCCAGCAGTGAGACAGGGGTCCACGAGCAGTACTTC. It translates to CASSETGVHEQYF.

The chain has TRBV6-5 and TRBJ1-5; D uncertain. The CDR3 consists of 15 residues. Germline lookup yields CDR1 MNHEY and CDR2 SVGAGI. V lost 0 bases, J lost 6 bases, and 12 bases lay in between. The CDR3 loop is CASSYSEEAPQPQHF. The CDR3 DNA reads as TGTGCCAGCAGTTACTCAGAGGAAGCCCCTCAGCCCCAGCATTTT.